The source of this T cell receptor beta chain is a study of beta chain features in type 1 diabetes. Since all of the isolated RNA was reverse transcribed, expressed TCRB transcripts were what got sequenced. Sequencing of naive, central memory and regulatory T cell samples gave an average of approximately 3.8 million reads. The data were produced by immunoSEQ multiplex PCR, yet TCRdb's version contains in-frame clones alone and is incomplete. The sample carries approximately 400,000 clones, approximately 16% recorded once. On this clone itself: This specimen includes other DNA sequences encoding the same CDR3.

Sample: naive CD4+ T cells from blood. This receptor was identified in a woman aged 18-29 years in good health.

The CDR3: CASRTSGEQYF. The CDR3 DNA sequence: TGTGCCAGCAGAACTAGTGGCGAGCAGTACTTC. The rearrangement joins TRBV28 to TRBJ2-7; perhaps TRBD2 as D (5 bases). Trimming pared 6 bases from V and 6 bases from J, leaving 9 bases between. Germline CDR1 and CDR2: MDHEN and SYDVKM. The CDR3 extends over 11 amino acids.